The 19 T cell receptor beta chains presented below share a single source sample, sequenced in a study of response to subunit inactivated influenza vaccine. One entry per CDR3 protein results from TCRdb running MiXCR on the RT-PCR reads. This sample carries hundreds of thousands of distinct CDR3 sequences, 10% to 15% of them seen once, and the ten largest clones take roughly 10%. Here the sequenced sample was PBMCs from blood, taken on the day of vaccination. The receptors were gathered from a man in his fifties who received an inactivated influenza vaccine.

The genes are TRBV5-1 and TRBJ2-5; unclear D gene. The CDR3 length is 13 residues. Trimming took 4 bases from V and 5 from J, leaving 12 bases between them. Per the germline V gene, CDR1 is SGHRS and CDR2 is YFSETQ. CDR3 amino acids: CASSLNPSETQYF. The CDR3 DNA reads as TGCGCCAGCAGCCTGAACCCGTCGGAGACCCAGTACTTC.

This clonotype was counted between two and nine times. The chain employs TRBV6-2 or TRBV6-3 and TRBJ2-1; D is possibly TRBD2 (5 bases). The V end lost 2 bases, the J end lost 7 bases, and 18 bases lay between the germline ends. CDR3 size: 16 residues. Germline CDR1 reads MNHEY; CDR2 reads SVGEGT. CDR3 loop: CASSYIAGTRGNEQFF. CDR3 DNA: TGTGCCAGCAGTTACATCGCGGGCACCCGCGGGAATGAGCAGTTCTTC.

This clonotype has just a few counts. A much larger clone is a single base away; this may be a read error. V usage is TRBV10-3 and J usage is TRBJ2-1; 12 bases agree with TRBD2. The CDR3 sequence is 15 residues long. The germline gives CDR1 ENHRY, CDR2 SYGVKD. V lost 6 bases to trimming and J lost 3 bases; unmatched junction nucleotides: 3. The CDR3 spells CAISPTSGGYNEQFF. CDR3 nucleotide sequence: TGTGCCATCAGCCCGACTAGCGGGGGCTACAATGAGCAGTTCTTC.

CDR3 DNA: TGTGCCAGCAGCTCAGATATTCGAAAATCCTACGAGCAGTACTTC. It yields the protein CASSSDIRKSYEQYF. The chain recombines TRBV7-9 with TRBJ2-7; D is unresolved. Germline V gene sequence: CDR1 SEHNR, CDR2 FQNEAQ (reference sequence). V was cut by 4 bases and J by 1 base, with 14 bases left in between. This CDR3 spans 15 amino acids.

This clonotype was observed many times. The chain employs TRBV28 and TRBJ2-5; D not resolved. CDR1 and CDR2 (germline): MDHEN, SYDVKM. V lost 5 bases to trimming and J lost 5 bases, with 27 bases between them. The CDR3 runs to 18 residues. CDR3 DNA: TGTGCCAGCAGTGAGTTTTTTGCGTTAGACACAAGTATGGAGACCCAGTACTTC. This translates into CASSEFFALDTSMETQYF.

The chain employs TRBV4-3 and TRBJ2-1; TRBD2 aligns across 11 bases. This CDR3 has 20 amino acids. V shed 3 bases and J 1 base; nucleotides not matched to a gene: 14. Germline CDR1 and CDR2: LGHNA and YSLEER. This CDR3 is CASSHVVAKASGRSYNEQFF. Here the CDR3 DNA reads TGCGCCAGCAGCCACGTAGTCGCAAAGGCTAGCGGGAGGTCCTACAATGAGCAGTTCTTC.

The chain recombines TRBV20-1 with TRBJ2-6; TRBD1 agrees at 7 bases. CDR3 length: 16 residues. The V gene's germline CDR1 is DFQATT and CDR2 SNEGSKA (reference sequence). Trimming removed 3 bases from V and 3 bases from J; junction bases left unmatched: 8. The CDR3 sequence: CSASPGGSYGANVLTF. The CDR3 nucleotides are TGCAGTGCTAGCCCAGGGGGAAGCTATGGGGCCAACGTCCTGACTTTC.

In DNA, the CDR3 is TGTGCCATCGGCCCTGGGGTAGGGATCGCCCATGAGCAGTTCTTC. Residues: CAIGPGVGIAHEQFF. The chain carries TRBV4-2 and TRBJ2-1; D ambiguous. The ends were cut back, 10 bases at V and 8 bases at J, with 24 bases in the middle. CDR3 length equals 15 residues. CDR1 is LGHNA, CDR2 YNFKEQ, per germline.

Only a few counts were recorded for this clonotype. This chain uses TRBV6-2 or TRBV6-3 with TRBJ2-7; tentative D call: TRBD2 (6 bases). The CDR3 extends over 13 amino acids. CDR1 MNHEY and CDR2 SVGEGT come from the germline V gene. Trimming took off 2 bases at V and 3 bases at J, with 8 bases between the two ends. In DNA form, the CDR3 reads TGTGCCAGCAGTTACGGGGAGGACTACGAGCAGTACTTC. It specifies CASSYGEDYEQYF.

This clonotype has more than one count but fewer than ten. The chain links TRBV20-1 to TRBJ1-2; D gene uncertain. The length of the CDR3 is 13 residues. The germline V and J ends were trimmed by 0 bases and 2 bases, with 7 bases remaining between them. Germline V gene sequence: CDR1 DFQATT, CDR2 SNEGSKA (reference sequence). The CDR3 is CSARDPENYGYTF. CDR3 sequence (DNA): TGCAGTGCTAGAGACCCAGAGAACTATGGCTACACCTTC.

This clonotype was seen only a few times. The CDR3 here is CSVDGTGASGRRETQYF. CDR3 nucleotide sequence: TGCAGCGTTGACGGGACAGGGGCTAGCGGGAGAAGGGAGACCCAGTACTTC. The gene calls are TRBV29-1 and TRBJ2-5; D possibly uses TRBD1 or TRBD2 (10 bases each). V was cut by 3 bases and J by 5 bases, with 25 bases left in between. The CDR3 totals 17 residues. CDR1 SQVTM and CDR2 ANQGSEA come from the germline V gene.

This clonotype has only a few counts. The chain uses TRBV28 and TRBJ2-3; D is possibly TRBD1 (5 bases). The CDR3 is made up of 16 amino acids. The germline V gene has CDR1 MDHEN and CDR2 SYDVKM. Trimming shortened V by 7 bases and J by 2 bases, and 19 bases separated the two germline ends. In DNA form, the CDR3 reads TGTGCCAGCACCGAAGATCGGACACAACTCACAGATACGCAGTATTTT. Translating it yields CASTEDRTQLTDTQYF.

This chain links TRBV6-1 with TRBJ1-5; D uncertain. Per the germline V gene, CDR1 is MNHNS and CDR2 is SASEGT. This CDR3 has 14 residues. The V end was cut by 5 bases, the J end by 2 bases, with 10 bases between. CDR3 DNA sequence: TGTGCCAGCAGTCCACCGGAGGGCAATCAGCCCCAGCATTTT. It is translated as CASSPPEGNQPQHF.

This chain uses TRBV5-1 with TRBJ2-7, with 8 bases aligning to TRBD1. V lost 4 bases, J lost 7 bases, and 16 bases stayed unmatched. Per germline, CDR1 SGHRS and CDR2 YFSETQ. There are 16 residues in the CDR3. The CDR3 bases are TGCGCCAGCAGCGTCCTCTCCGGGACAGGTGGGTGGGAGCAGTACTTC. Protein sequence: CASSVLSGTGGWEQYF. Drawing the rest from reference TRBV5-1 and TRBJ2-7, the complete variable domain is KAGVTQTPRYLIKTRGQQVTLSCSPISGHRSVSWYQQTPGQGLQFLFEYFSETQRNKGNFPGRFSGRQFSNSRSEMNVSTLELGDSALYLCASSVLSGTGGWEQYFGPGTRLTVT.

The sample holds a few counts of this clonotype. This chain connects TRBV5-5 to TRBJ2-1, with 8 bases identical to TRBD2. The length of the CDR3 is 15 residues. After removal of 2 bases from V and 7 bases from J, the junction contained 8 bases not matched to a gene. Germline CDR1 reads SGHKS; CDR2 reads YYEKEE (reference sequence). The CDR3 is CASSFTGGPINEQFF. CDR3 DNA sequence: TGTGCCAGCAGCTTTACGGGAGGGCCGATTAATGAGCAGTTCTTC.

Only a few counts were recorded for this clonotype. The CDR3 sequence: CASSYSIRAAQGAKNIQYF. CDR3 nucleotide sequence: TGTGCCAGCAGTTACTCAATCAGGGCCGCCCAGGGAGCCAAAAACATTCAGTACTTC. The chain recombines TRBV6-5 with TRBJ2-4; weak D call: TRBD1 (5 bases). CDR3 length: 19 amino acids. With 0 bases removed from V and 0 bases from J, the gap between germline ends came to 18 bases. CDR1 is MNHEY, CDR2 SVGAGI, per germline.

The chain recombines TRBV24-1 with TRBJ2-4, with D maybe TRBD2 (6 bases). Germline CDR1 reads KGHDR; CDR2 reads SFDVKD. V lost 4 bases and J 6 bases, leaving 12 bases between the germline ends. The CDR3 contains 14 residues. In DNA, the CDR3 is TGTGCCACCAGTGACCCGCTGGGGGGAAACATTCAGTACTTC. Translating gives CATSDPLGGNIQYF.

The chain links TRBV7-2 to TRBJ2-7, with 14 bases aligning to TRBD2. The germline gives CDR1 SGHTA, CDR2 FQGNSA. The CDR3 sequence is 15 residues long. The V segment lost 4 bases and the J segment 7 bases; nucleotides outside the gene matches: 6. CDR3 sequence reads: CASSSGTSGSQEQYF. The CDR3 DNA reads TGTGCCAGCAGCTCCGGGACTAGCGGGAGTCAGGAGCAGTACTTC.

The rearrangement joins TRBV10-3 to TRBJ1-1; D gene uncertain. Germline CDR1 ENHRY, CDR2 SYGVKD. Trimming took 3 bases from V and 1 from J, leaving 9 bases between them. The CDR3 runs 14 residues. CDR3 sequence reads: CAISEVRWNTEAFF. Written as DNA, the CDR3 is TGTGCCATCAGTGAAGTTCGTTGGAACACTGAAGCTTTCTTT.